This paragraph covers one TCR beta chain sequence. Its antigen is currently unknown. The source of the sample is a study of T cell repertoires and HLA-DP antigens. Primers targeted 54 TRBV and 13 TRBJ segments. The data were produced by immunoSEQ multiplex PCR, yet TCRdb's version contains in-frame clones alone and is incomplete. The table records around 70,000 clones, 80% of them present only once. Overall study findings and caveats: Pre-culture clonality, about 0.042, was far below sorted CD137+ clonality of around 0.37.

Material: CD4+ T cells from PBMCs. This TCR was recovered from a man between 60 and 75 years old in good health and CMV-seronegative.

CDR3 DNA: TGCGCCAGCAGCTTCCGGGCTAGCGAGGATGAGCAGTTCTTC. Protein sequence: CASSFRASEDEQFF. The chain is built from TRBV5-1 and TRBJ2-1; D might be TRBD2 (6 bases). The CDR3 loop spans 14 amino acids. Trimming shortened V by 2 bases and J by 8 bases, and 14 bases separated the two germline ends. CDR1 SGHRS and CDR2 YFSETQ come from the germline V gene.